One and the same sample provided the 13 T cell receptor beta chains below, sequenced in a study of tumor-infiltrating lymphocytes in oesophageal squamous cell carcinoma. TCRdb redid the calling of the PCR reads with MiXCR, one entry per CDR3 protein. This table has approximately 22,000 distinct CDR3 sequences, about a third appearing once. Sequencing used esophageal tumor tissue. The receptors here all came from a female donor with esophageal squamous cell carcinoma.

This clonotype was observed many times. The chain uses TRBV19 and TRBJ1-1; no firm D call. Germline V gives CDR1 LNHDA, CDR2 SQIVND (reference sequence). The CDR3 totals 16 residues. With 3 bases removed from V and 2 bases from J, the gap between germline ends came to 16 bases. The CDR3 sequence is CASSIGQNLPNTEAFF. The CDR3, as DNA: TGTGCCAGTAGTATTGGGCAGAATCTTCCTAACACTGAAGCTTTCTTT.

The chain carries TRBV6-1 and TRBJ2-5, with 7 bases fitting TRBD1. The J call may be incorrect, as the DNA end agrees better with TRBJ2-7. The CDR3 spans 15 residues. CDR1 is MNHNS and CDR2 is SASEGT in the germline V gene. CDR3 loop: CASSDPQGVVDEQYF. CDR3 nucleotides: TGTGCCAGCAGTGACCCTCAGGGGGTAGTCGACGAGCAGTACTTC.

The sample holds many counts of this clonotype. The V call is TRBV11-2, the J call TRBJ1-2; 8 bases match TRBD1. Germline trimming cut 4 bases from V and 8 bases from J; bases unmatched to any gene: 6. The CDR3 loop spans 13 amino acids. Germline V gene sequence: CDR1 SGHAT, CDR2 FQNNGV. The CDR3 region is CASSSLTGVGYTF. CDR3 nucleotides: TGTGCCAGCAGCTCCCTGACAGGGGTCGGCTACACCTTC.

This clonotype was counted many times. This sequence joins TRBV10-3 and TRBJ2-1; D not certain. Trimming shortened V by 0 bases and J by 10 bases, and 10 bases separated the two germline ends. CDR1 is ENHRY and CDR2 is SYGVKD in the germline V gene. CDR3 length: 13 residues. The CDR3 DNA sequence: TGTGCCATCAGTGAGTCGACGGGCAGGGAGCAGTTCTTC. This encodes CAISESTGREQFF.

This clonotype occurred many times. The rearrangement joins TRBV19 to TRBJ1-2, with 9 bases aligning to TRBD1. CDR3 length equals 17 residues. The V gene's germline CDR1 is LNHDA and CDR2 SQIVND (reference sequence). Unmatched junction bases numbered 16, after V lost 4 bases and J lost 7 bases. This chain's CDR3 is CASSTDRGRSLARGYTF. Here the CDR3 DNA reads TGTGCCAGTAGTACGGACAGGGGTCGGTCGCTGGCCCGTGGCTACACCTTC.

The chain couples TRBV9 to TRBJ1-2, with D perhaps matching TRBD1 (5 bases). With 0 bases removed from V and 8 bases from J, the gap between germline ends came to 17 bases. CDR1 is SGDLS, CDR2 YYNGEE, per germline. CDR3 length: 15 residues. CDR3 sequence reads: CASSVGGGTAGGYTF. CDR3 bases: TGTGCCAGCAGCGTAGGAGGCGGGACCGCAGGAGGCTACACCTTC.

This rearrangement joins TRBV7-4 to TRBJ2-6; unclear D gene. The J call is in doubt because the DNA end fits TRBJ2-1 better. Germline V gives CDR1 SGHVT, CDR2 SQSDAQ. This CDR3 contains 12 residues. In nucleotides, the CDR3 is TGTGCCAGCAGCTTAGACGTCAATGAGCAGTTCTTC. As protein: CASSLDVNEQFF.

This clonotype has only a few counts. This sequence joins TRBV28 and TRBJ2-3, with 10 bases lining up with TRBD1. V gave up 5 bases and J gave up 3 bases; unmatched junction bases: 5. The length of the CDR3 is 15 residues. Looked up from germline, CDR1 is MDHEN and CDR2 is SYDVKM. The CDR3 DNA is TGTGCCAGCAGTCGGGACAGGGGTTGGACAGATACGCAGTATTTT. Its protein is CASSRDRGWTDTQYF.

The V gene is TRBV6-6, the J gene TRBJ2-2; 10 positions match TRBD2. V dropped 7 bases and J dropped 2; count of bases not matched to a gene: 13. This CDR3 spans 18 amino acids. Germline assignment: CDR1 MNHNY and CDR2 SVGAGI (reference sequence). CDR3 sequence: CASMFRFSGGSNTGELFF. DNA for the CDR3: TGTGCCAGCATGTTCCGGTTTAGCGGGGGGTCCAACACCGGGGAGCTGTTTTTT.

The gene calls are TRBV7-2 and TRBJ2-2; 8 bases fit TRBD1. The ends lost 2 bases at V and 5 bases at J; junction bases unmatched: 4. This CDR3 is built from 15 residues. Germline-derived CDR1 and CDR2 are SGHTA and FQGNSA. The CDR3 sequence: CASSLLQGGTGELFF. CDR3 bases: TGTGCCAGCAGCTTATTACAGGGGGGTACCGGGGAGCTGTTTTTT.

This clonotype was observed a handful of times. The chain couples TRBV9 to TRBJ1-2; the match to TRBD1 covers 7 bases. Germline trimming cut 3 bases from V and 7 bases from J; bases unmatched to any gene: 9. This CDR3 has 14 amino acids. Germline lookup yields CDR1 SGDLS and CDR2 YYNGEE. CDR3 loop: CASSARWDSLGYTF. The DNA for the CDR3 is TGTGCCAGCAGCGCCAGATGGGACAGCCTTGGCTACACCTTC. Using reference TRBV9 and TRBJ1-2 for the parts outside the CDR3, the full variable domain is DSGVTQTPKHLITATGQRVTLRCSPRSGDLSVYWYQQSLDQGLQFLIQYYNGEERAKGNILERFSAQQFPDLHSELNLSSLELGDSALYFCASSARWDSLGYTFGSGTRLTVV.

V gene TRBV6-1 combines with J gene TRBJ2-1; D ambiguous. The CDR3 is made up of 15 amino acids. The V gene's germline CDR1 is MNHNS and CDR2 SASEGT. Trimming cost V 5 bases and J 0 bases, with 11 bases left between them. The CDR3 DNA reads TGTGCCAGCAGTTACGGAGTTAGCTCCTACAATGAGCAGTTCTTC. This codes for CASSYGVSSYNEQFF.

The chain combines TRBV5-4 with TRBJ2-5, with TRBD2 identical over 7 bases. V was clipped by 1 base and J by 11 bases; unmatched bases: 17. The CDR3 consists of 16 residues. Germline loops: CDR1 SGHNT, CDR2 YYREEE (reference sequence). CDR3 DNA sequence: TGTGCCAGCAGCTTGTTCCGCGGGAGTGGCGTAAATGAGCAGTACTTC. This codes for CASSLFRGSGVNEQYF. The full variable domain, completed using reference TRBV5-4 and TRBJ2-5, is ETGVTQSPTHLIKTRGQQVTLRCSSQSGHNTVSWYQQALGQGPQFIFQYYREEENGRGNFPPRFSGLQFPNYSSELNVNALELDDSALYLCASSLFRGSGVNEQYFGPGTRLLVL.